The present entry profiles one TCR beta chain with its context. The specificity of this receptor is unknown. The record has no base qualities; no much larger clone is one base away. The sample is drawn from a study of OX40 agonist ivuxolimab in advanced cancers. About the full investigation: Ivuxolimab was an agonistic, fully human IgG2 monoclonal antibody directed against OX40 (CD134), a costimulatory receptor. Peripheral TCRbeta sequencing was intended to test whether TCR sequence diversity was altered and clonal T-cell expansion was caused by ivuxolimab. Of the approximately 50 dose-escalation patients, hepatocellular carcinoma was present in 19, melanoma in approximately 15, renal cell carcinoma in 9 and head and neck cancer in 9. In the dose-escalation cohort, approximately 82% of patients were male, and the mean age was approximately 60 years, with a range of 23 to 79. The paper describes the monotherapy dose-escalation part (N ≈ 51 patients) of the phase I trial of ivuxolimab. Partial responses were achieved by three dose-escalation patients, of whom one had hepatocellular carcinoma and two had cutaneous melanoma. Intravenous ivuxolimab was administered to patients every 2 weeks at six dose levels: 0.01, 0.1, 0.3, 1.5, 3 and 10 mg/kg. Patients were allowed to have had prior anti-PD-1, anti-PD-L1 or anti-CTLA-4 therapy, and around 41% of the dose-escalation patients had previously received checkpoint inhibitors. Broader findings and caveats from the paper: After ivuxolimab, more expanded clones were found on average in CD8+ T cells than in CD4+ T cells. The antigen specificity of the clonally expanded peripheral T cells was not determined. Low levels of normalized T-cell clonal expansion were also seen in some nonresponding patients. At doses from 0.1 to 3.0 mg/kg, clonal expansion was seen in both CD4+ and CD8+ blood T cells between baseline and week 6. In the 0.1-3.0 mg/kg groups, partial responders had among the lowest normalized peripheral clonal expansion, particularly in CD8+ T cells.

The germline V gene gives CDR1 as SGHRS and CDR2 as YFSETQ. The CDR3 holds 13 amino acids from the cysteine to the phenylalanine. The only DNA kept is the CDR3, 39 bases in frame from the first base. Trimming removed 5 bases from V and 2 bases from J, leaving 10 bases between the germline ends. The trial excluded patients who had a history of autoimmune disease or were on systemic immunosuppression. Peripheral blood for TCR sequencing was drawn from every dose cohort at baseline, at cycle 4 day 1 and at cycle 7 day 1. Samples came from an open-label, multicenter, first-in-human phase I dose-escalation trial of ivuxolimab. Adults with locally advanced or metastatic head and neck squamous cell, hepatocellular, melanoma or renal cell carcinoma were enrolled in the trial. Before TCR sequencing, CD4+ T cells and CD8+ T cells were sorted from peripheral blood as separate populations. For sequencing of the TCRbeta CDR3 region, genomic DNA was extracted from the sorted cells. The immunoSEQ Assay was used for sequencing of TCRbeta CDR3 regions. The table comes from immuneACCESS by way of TCRdb, which keeps in-frame sequences with V and J called. Part of the clones is missing from these tables; in studies checked, under half for an unresolved V gene and the rest for unknown reasons. For this sample there are about 55,000 clones; 88% appear just once. The ten largest clones capture around 1.5% of the sample.

The receptor comes from an adult with an advanced solid tumor such as melanoma, head and neck, liver or kidney cancer. This material consisted of CD4+ or CD8+ T cells sorted from blood, taken in a trial of the OX40 agonist ivuxolimab. This sequence uses TRBV5-1 and TRBJ2-5; the D gene is perhaps TRBD1 or TRBD2, as each covers 5 bases. The CDR3 here reads CASRRGSQETQYF. The nucleotides read TGCGCCAGCAGGAGGGGATCGCAAGAGACCCAGTACTTC.